The rows below give T cell receptor beta chains drawn from one sample of a study of siplizumab effects on memory and regulatory T cells. The table came from immunoSEQ multiplex PCR; TCRdb's copy has only in-frame clones and leaves some out. The sample shows roughly 100,000 clones, 93% of them seen only once. Sequenced input: Tregs sorted from blood. The receptors come from a human donor in good health. CDR3s include the opening cysteine and the closing phenylalanine or tryptophan. D genes are given only for firm matches. Clone size, where shown, is once, few, many, or a class for clones that have expanded.

NA	TRBJ1-3	NA	TRBV7-8	TGTGCCAGCAGCTTTAAGGGGACGGGTGTAGACTCTGGAAACACCATATATTTT	CASSFKGTGVDSGNTIYF
NA	TRBJ1-6	NA	TRBV6-1	TGTGCCAGCAATCGTGGCAATTCACCCCTCCACTTT	CASNRGNSPLHF
NA	TRBJ2-7	NA	TRBV29-1	TGCAGCGTCGCATGGAGATACGAGCAGTACTTC	CSVAWRYEQYF
NA	TRBJ2-7	NA	TRBV6-5	TGTGCCAGCAGTAGGGCGGTCATGTCCTACGAGCAGTACTTC	CASSRAVMSYEQYF
TRBD2	TRBJ2-3	NA	TRBV19	TGTGCCAGTAGCTTCGGACTAGTCACAGATACGCAGTATTTT	CASSFGLVTDTQYF
NA	TRBJ2-6	NA	TRBV19	TGTGCCAGTAGTACAGGACCCAGCTCTGGGGCCAACGTCCTGACTTTC	CASSTGPSSGANVLTF
TRBD1	TRBJ2-7	NA	TRBV27	TGTGCCAGCAGCCCATGGACAGGGGGCTCCTACGAGCAGTACTTC	CASSPWTGGSYEQYF
NA	TRBJ1-1	NA	TRBV5-6	TGTGCCAGCAGTTGGCAGGGGCAGTCGAACACTGAAGCTTTCTTT	CASSWQGQSNTEAFF
NA	TRBJ1-2	NA	TRBV2	TGTGCCAGCAGTGAACTGGGACACCGAAATCCCACCTTC	CASSELGHRNPTF
NA	TRBJ1-1	NA	TRBV11-2	TGTGCCAGCAGCTTAGATGGGAGTATGAACACTGAAGCTTTCTTT	CASSLDGSMNTEAFF
NA	TRBJ2-7	NA	TRBV10-2	TGCGCCAGCAGTGAGACGCTCGGGCAGTACTTC	CASSETLGQYF
NA	TRBJ2-7	NA	TRBV2	TGTGCCAGCAGAACAAAGGGGACATTCATTTACGAGCAGTACTTC	CASRTKGTFIYEQYF
NA	TRBJ2-7	NA	TRBV4-1	TGCGCCAGCAGTCGCGCAGGGCCGCAAGCCTACGAGCAGTACTTC	CASSRAGPQAYEQYF
TRBD2	TRBJ2-5	NA	TRBV7-9	TGTGCCAGCAGCGTCCCTCGGGGACTAAGCCAAGAGACCCAGTACTTC	CASSVPRGLSQETQYF
TRBD2	TRBJ2-1	NA	TRBV7-8	TGTGCCAGCAGCCTCGCGGGGACTAGCGGGAGCTTCAACAATGAGCAGTTCTTC	CASSLAGTSGSFNNEQFF
NA	TRBJ1-5	NA	TRBV27	TGTGCCAGCAGTTCCAGGACCGGCAATCAGCCCCAGCATTTT	CASSSRTGNQPQHF
NA	TRBJ1-2	NA	TRBV10-3	TGTGCCATCACCCCCGGGACAAGCTATGGCTACACCTTC	CAITPGTSYGYTF
TRBD1	TRBJ2-2	NA	TRBV27	TGTGCCAGCAGTCCTCACAGGGGGCACACCGGGGAGCTGTTTTTT	CASSPHRGHTGELFF
NA	TRBJ1-1	NA	TRBV9	TGTGCCAGCAGCGTAGATCCCTTGACACCAAGCACTGAAGCTTTCTTT	CASSVDPLTPSTEAFF
TRBD2	TRBJ2-2	NA	TRBV7-3	TGTGCCAGCAGCTTATCTGGCGGGAGGGCTGGTTCCGGGGAGCTGTTTTTT	CASSLSGGRAGSGELFF
TRBD1	TRBJ1-1	NA	TRBV10-1	TGCGCCAGCAGGGGACAGGGGGCAAGCACTGAAGCTTTCTTT	CASRGQGASTEAFF
NA	TRBJ2-2	NA	TRBV30	TGTGCCTGGCGCCCCGCCGGCGTAAGGGCCGGGGAGCTGTTTTTT	CAWRPAGVRAGELFF
NA	TRBJ1-2	NA	TRBV19	TGTGCCAGTAGTATCCATCCCAACGGGGCTCCAGGTGGCTACACCTTC	CASSIHPNGAPGGYTF
NA	TRBJ2-3	NA	TRBV6-6	TGTGCCAGCAGTTACTCGCCCACAGATACGCAGTATTTT	CASSYSPTDTQYF
NA	TRBJ1-2	NA	TRBV30	TGTGCCTGGAGTGTAGACCAGGGAGGCTACACCTTC	CAWSVDQGGYTF
NA	TRBJ2-1	NA	TRBV5-4	TGTGCCAGCAGCTTATCGGACAGCCCCTACAATGAGCAGTTCTTC	CASSLSDSPYNEQFF
NA	TRBJ2-3	NA	TRBV7-3	TGTGCCAGCAGCTCTCGTCCGGGATCTTATACGCAGTATTTT	CASSSRPGSYTQYF
NA	TRBJ2-2	NA	TRBV27	TGTGCCAGCAGTTTAGGGTCCGGGGAGCTGTTTTTT	CASSLGSGELFF
NA	TRBJ2-3	NA	TRBV10-3	TGTGCCATCAGATCGGGAATACTCCGCACAGATACGCAGTATTTT	CAIRSGILRTDTQYF
TRBD1	TRBJ2-3	NA	TRBV11-2	TGTGCCAGCAGCTTAAGGTGGACAGGGACAGATACGCAGTATTTT	CASSLRWTGTDTQYF
NA	TRBJ1-1	once	TRBV6-1	TGTGCCAGCAGTACGCTTCGGAACACTGAAGCTTTCTTT	CASSTLRNTEAFF
TRBD1	TRBJ2-7	NA	TRBV2	TGTGCCAGCAGCGAAACCGGGACAGGGGACGAGCAGTACTTC	CASSETGTGDEQYF
TRBD1	TRBJ1-5	NA	TRBV4-1	TGCGCCAGCAGCCGGGTAAGGGACAGTTATCAGCCCCAGCATTTT	CASSRVRDSYQPQHF
TRBD2	TRBJ2-7	NA	TRBV7-2	TGTGCCAGCAGCGAACATAGCGGGATCTACGAGCAGTACTTC	CASSEHSGIYEQYF
TRBD2	TRBJ2-7	NA	TRBV6-5	TGTGCCAGCAGGGGTTTAGCGGGACCCTCCTACGAGCAGTACTTC	CASRGLAGPSYEQYF
TRBD1	TRBJ2-7	NA	TRBV7-9	TGTGCCAGCAGCCCTCGGTCCGGGACAGATCTCTACGAGCAGTACTTC	CASSPRSGTDLYEQYF
NA	TRBJ1-1	NA	TRBV7-9	TGTGCCAGCAGCTTAGGGGTAGGAGCTTTCTTT	CASSLGVGAFF
TRBD1	TRBJ1-1	once	TRBV5-6	TGTGCCAGCAGCGGACGGACAGGGGGCGGGAACACTGAAGCTTTCTTT	CASSGRTGGGNTEAFF
NA	TRBJ2-1	NA	TRBV9	TGTGCCAGCAGCGTAGGTGGTAGCGGAGGATTAGGCGCCTACAATGAGCAGTTCTTC	CASSVGGSGGLGAYNEQFF
NA	TRBJ2-7	NA	TRBV19	TGTGCCAGTGCTACCTATATCCTGGGTGAGCAGTACTTC	CASATYILGEQYF
NA	TRBJ1-2	NA	TRBV22-1	TGTCCTGGGAGTGGCCACCGAGCGAGAAAGACCTATGGCTACACCTTC	CPGSGHRARKTYGYTF
NA	TRBJ2-1	NA	TRBV11-2	TGTGCCAGCAGCTTAAGGAGTACGTATGAGCAGTTCTTC	CASSLRSTYEQFF
NA	TRBJ2-3	NA	TRBV27	TGTGCCAGCAGTTCGGCCGCAGGGAGCGGCGCAGATACGCAGTATTTT	CASSSAAGSGADTQYF
NA	TRBJ2-1	once	TRBV30	TGTGCCTGGAGCTCCGACGGGAATGAGCAGTTCTTC	CAWSSDGNEQFF
NA	TRBJ2-5	NA	TRBV6-1	TGTGCCAGCAGTGGAACATTAGAGACCCAGTACTTC	CASSGTLETQYF
TRBD2	TRBJ2-5	NA	TRBV5-1	TGCGCCAGCAGCCCCGGACTAGCGGGAGTGAAGACCCAGTACTTC	CASSPGLAGVKTQYF
NA	TRBJ2-7	NA	TRBV11-2	TGTGCCAGCTCCCAGCAGCCCAGTTCAGAGCAGTACTTC	CASSQQPSSEQYF
NA	TRBJ2-5	NA	TRBV7-3	TGTGCCAGCAGCTTAGTGAATGGGGAGACCCAGTACTTC	CASSLVNGETQYF
TRBD1	TRBJ1-4	NA	TRBV4-1	TGCGCCAGCAGCCAAGCGGAGGGGACAGTTAATGAAAAACTGTTTTTT	CASSQAEGTVNEKLFF